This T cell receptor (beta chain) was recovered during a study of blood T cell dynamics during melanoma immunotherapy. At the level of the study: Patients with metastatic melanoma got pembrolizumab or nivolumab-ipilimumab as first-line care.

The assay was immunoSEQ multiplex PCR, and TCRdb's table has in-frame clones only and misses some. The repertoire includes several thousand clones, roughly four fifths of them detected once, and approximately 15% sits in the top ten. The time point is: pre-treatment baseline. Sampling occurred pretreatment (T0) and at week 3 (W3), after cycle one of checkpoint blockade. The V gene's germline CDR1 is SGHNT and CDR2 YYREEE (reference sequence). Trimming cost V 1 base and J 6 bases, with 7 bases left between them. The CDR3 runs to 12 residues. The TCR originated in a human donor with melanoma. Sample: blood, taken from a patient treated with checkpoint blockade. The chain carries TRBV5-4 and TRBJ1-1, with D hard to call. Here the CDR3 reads CASSLPAAEAFF. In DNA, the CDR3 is TGTGCCAGCAGCTTGCCTGCGGCTGAAGCTTTCTTT.